This T cell receptor (beta chain) stems from a study of control samples from healthy donors and cancer patients (dated by TCRdb to the early 2020s). There are 11 amino acids in the CDR3, from cysteine to phenylalanine inclusive. Here the CDR3 DNA is all that survives: 33 bases in frame from base 1. The trim is 1 base for V and 2 bases for J, with a gap of 3 bases between the germline ends. In the germline V gene, CDR1 corresponds to SQVTM and CDR2 to ANQGSEA. With regard to this clone: Its cognate antigen has yet to be identified. The sample holds no much larger clone one base away, and base qualities are not on file.

Library creation used the immunoSEQ multiplex PCR assay. In TCRdb, the immuneACCESS table is reduced to in-frame sequences with V and J assigned. These tables do not hold every clone; where another copy was compared, an unresolved V gene accounts for under half, and the others remain unexplained. The sample table shows around 130,000 clones, and 89% are seen once. 40% of the sample goes to the ten largest clones. The sequence was collected from a man in his fifties or sixties in good health. The receptor chain draws on TRBV29-1 and TRBJ2-7, with no confident D gene call. The specimen was blood. The sequence in DNA is TGCAGCGTTGAAGGGACCTACGAGCAGTACTTC. This codes for CSVEGTYEQYF.